Shown below are 20 T cell receptor beta chains from a single sample sequenced in a study of OX40 agonist ivuxolimab in advanced cancers. Here immunoSEQ multiplex PCR was the method, and the copy in TCRdb shows in-frame clones only, minus some. The sample lists 25,000 to 30,000 clones; under 90% were seen once. The specimen comprised CD4+ or CD8+ T cells sorted from blood, sampled in a trial of the OX40 agonist ivuxolimab. The receptors were sampled from an adult with an advanced solid tumor such as melanoma, head and neck, liver or kidney cancer.

The genes are TRBV7-2 and TRBJ1-1; D ambiguous. The germline V gene encodes CDR1 SGHTA and CDR2 FQGNSA. This CDR3 spans 14 amino acids. Trimming left V 0 bases short and J 0 bases short, with 5 bases between. CDR3 sequence reads: CASSLAGMNTEAFF. In DNA, the CDR3 is TGTGCCAGCAGCTTAGCGGGTATGAACACTGAAGCTTTCTTT.

The chain uses TRBV27 and TRBJ2-3; D not resolved. Germline V gene data show CDR1 as MNHEY and CDR2 as SMNVEV (reference sequence). The CDR3 runs 15 residues. Trimming stripped 6 bases from V and 2 bases from J, with 15 bases between. The CDR3 DNA reads TGTGCCAGCAGCCCTAGGCAGGTCTCCACAGATACGCAGTATTTT. This encodes CASSPRQVSTDTQYF.

The chain is built from TRBV10-3 and TRBJ2-3; 15 bases align to TRBD2. The CDR3 runs 18 residues. Germline V gives CDR1 ENHRY, CDR2 SYGVKD. V shed 3 bases, J shed 4 bases, and the junction held 8 bases outside the gene matches. In nucleotides, the CDR3 is TGTGCCATCAGTGACGCCCGGACTAGCGGGGGGGCTCCAGATACGCAGTATTTT. Translating gives CAISDARTSGGAPDTQYF.

The V gene is TRBV5-1, the J gene TRBJ2-1, with 10 bases aligning to TRBD2. Unmatched junction bases numbered 9, after V lost 5 bases and J lost 4 bases. The CDR3 is 16 amino acids. Germline V gene data show CDR1 as SGHRS and CDR2 as YFSETQ. The CDR3 DNA reads TGCGCCAGCAGTCGACTCCTAGCGGGGGTATACAATGAGCAGTTCTTC. Its translation: CASSRLLAGVYNEQFF.

About this clone: Other DNA sequences in this sample translate to the same CDR3. V and J are TRBV7-9 and TRBJ1-1, with D unresolved. This CDR3 is built from 12 residues. The V and J ends lost 1 base and 7 bases respectively, with 7 bases between them. CDR1 is SEHNR, CDR2 FQNEAQ, per germline (reference sequence). CDR3: CASSLGGIEAFF. The CDR3 DNA reads as TGTGCCAGCAGCTTAGGCGGTATTGAAGCTTTCTTT.

The rearrangement uses TRBV27 and TRBJ1-5, with a tentative D call TRBD1 (5 bases). This CDR3 is built from 17 residues. The V and J ends lost 2 bases and 0 bases respectively, with 14 bases between them. Germline CDR1 reads MNHEY; CDR2 reads SMNVEV (reference sequence). The CDR3 coding sequence is TGTGCCAGCAGTTTAAACCAGGGACCATATAGCAATCAGCCCCAGCATTTT. As protein: CASSLNQGPYSNQPQHF.

The CDR3 protein is CASSLGDSFYEQYF. The CDR3 DNA sequence: TGTGCCAGCAGCTTGGGTGACAGTTTCTACGAGCAGTACTTC. The V gene is TRBV5-6, the J gene TRBJ2-7; tentative D call: TRBD1 (5 bases). The CDR3 loop spans 14 amino acids. V was clipped by 0 bases and J by 3 bases, with 10 bases between them. Germline loops: CDR1 SGHDT, CDR2 YYEEEE.

The genes are TRBV7-2 and TRBJ1-1; the D gene is possibly TRBD1 (5 bases). CDR3 length: 15 residues. Trimming stripped 5 bases from V and 2 bases from J, with 15 bases between. Germline CDR1 is SGHTA and CDR2 is FQGNSA. CDR3 sequence: CASSPLGLLNTEAFF. CDR3 DNA: TGTGCCAGCAGCCCCCTGGGACTGCTAAACACTGAAGCTTTCTTT.

This chain joins TRBV27 and TRBJ2-1, with a weak D call TRBD1 (5 bases). This CDR3 spans 15 amino acids. Between the trimmed V and J ends, which lost 2 bases and 0 bases, there was a span of 8 bases. The germline V gene has CDR1 MNHEY and CDR2 SMNVEV (reference sequence). DNA for the CDR3: TGTGCCAGCAGTTTAGGGGCCCCCTCCTACAATGAGCAGTTCTTC. Protein product: CASSLGAPSYNEQFF.

The chain uses TRBV13 and TRBJ1-2, with a weak D call TRBD1 (6 bases). The CDR3 loop spans 14 amino acids. V lost 2 bases, J lost 4 bases, and 11 bases lay in between. Per germline, CDR1 PRHDT and CDR2 FYEKMQ (reference sequence). CDR3 sequence: CASSLPPDSYGYTF. The CDR3 nucleotides are TGTGCCAGCAGCTTACCCCCGGACAGCTATGGCTACACCTTC.

The V and J genes are TRBV6-1 and TRBJ1-6, with D maybe TRBD1 (5 bases). Trimming took off 10 bases at V and 2 bases at J, with 9 bases between the two ends. CDR3 size: 13 residues. Germline V lookup: CDR1 MNHNS, CDR2 SASEGT. The CDR3 DNA reads TGTGCCACAGACAGAGCCTATAATTCACCCCTCCACTTT. Translated: CATDRAYNSPLHF.

In this sample, this clone is medium-sized (0.01 to 0.1%). Distinct nucleotide sequences in the sample also encode this CDR3. The chain is built from TRBV18 and TRBJ2-7; possibly TRBD1 for D (5 bases). The germline V gene encodes CDR1 KGHSH and CDR2 LQKENI. The CDR3 sequence is 14 residues long. V lost 0 bases, J lost 4 bases, and 10 bases lay in between. The CDR3 coding sequence is TGTGCCAGCTCACCACCCGACAGACCGTACGAGCAGTACTTC. This gives the protein CASSPPDRPYEQYF.

The chain carries TRBV2 and TRBJ2-3; 7 positions match TRBD1. The CDR3 spans 13 residues. The V and J ends lost 10 bases and 0 bases, in that order; junction bases with no gene match: 4. Germline loops: CDR1 SNHLY, CDR2 FYNNEI. The CDR3 DNA is TGTGCCATTGAGACAGGGAGCACAGATACGCAGTATTTT. This sequence encodes CAIETGSTDTQYF.

V gene TRBV7-9 combines with J gene TRBJ2-7; 8 bases are a match to TRBD2. This CDR3 is 15 amino acids long. V was clipped by 5 bases and J by 0 bases; unmatched bases: 6. The germline CDR1 and CDR2 sequences are SEHNR and FQNEAQ (reference sequence). In DNA form, the CDR3 reads TGTGCCAGCAGCAGTAGCGGGGCGAGCTCCTACGAGCAGTACTTC. The encoded protein is CASSSSGASSYEQYF.

The V and J genes are TRBV7-9 and TRBJ1-3; no clear D gene. Germline loops: CDR1 SEHNR, CDR2 FQNEAQ (reference sequence). Trimming took 3 bases from V and 3 from J, leaving 3 bases between them. This CDR3 comprises 12 residues. CDR3 DNA sequence: TGTGCCAGCAGCTTGGTTGGAAACACCATATATTTT. Its translation is CASSLVGNTIYF.

This clone is labeled as medium-sized. The chain combines TRBV20-1 with TRBJ1-2, with no clear D. The CDR3 sequence is 10 residues long. Germline V CDR1 and CDR2: DFQATT, SNEGSKA (reference sequence). With 0 bases removed from V and 7 bases from J, the gap between germline ends came to 3 bases. The CDR3 DNA reads TGCAGTGCTAGAGAAGGTGGCTACACCTTC. This gives the protein CSAREGGYTF.

This chain connects TRBV13 to TRBJ1-4; 10 positions agree with TRBD1. Germline V CDR1 and CDR2: PRHDT, FYEKMQ (reference sequence). Germline trimming cut 5 bases from V and 7 bases from J; bases unmatched to any gene: 7. This CDR3 has 15 residues. CDR3 nucleotide sequence: TGTGCCAGCAGCAGCGGGGGGACAGGGGTTGAAAAACTGTTTTTT. Translated, it gives CASSSGGTGVEKLFF. Looking up the rest from reference TRBV13 and TRBJ1-4 gives the full variable domain: AAGVIQSPRHLIKEKRETATLKCYPIPRHDTVYWYQQGPGQDPQFLISFYEKMQSDKGSIPDRFSAQQFSDYHSELNMSSLELGDSALYFCASSSGGTGVEKLFFGSGTQLSVL.

This clone is deemed medium-sized. The CDR3 protein is CASRYSGTANTGELFF. The CDR3 region has the DNA TGTGCCAGCAGGTATTCCGGGACAGCGAACACCGGGGAGCTGTTTTTT. The V and J genes are TRBV2 and TRBJ2-2, with TRBD1 identical over 7 bases. Germline CDR1 SNHLY, CDR2 FYNNEI. The CDR3 runs to 16 residues. Germline trimming cut 6 bases from V and 0 bases from J; bases unmatched to any gene: 7.

The count of this clone is one. This chain joins TRBV11-2 and TRBJ1-1, with D unresolved. The germline CDR1 and CDR2 sequences are SGHAT and FQNNGV. This CDR3 has 13 residues. V was pared by 5 bases and J by 0 bases, with 7 bases between. CDR3 sequence (DNA): TGTGCCAGCAGCCCTGGATTGAACACTGAAGCTTTCTTT. Encoded protein: CASSPGLNTEAFF.

Points on this clone: Other DNA sequences of this sample code for an identical CDR3. This chain joins TRBV27 and TRBJ1-1; unclear D gene. The germline gives CDR1 MNHEY, CDR2 SMNVEV (reference sequence). V was pared by 5 bases and J by 1 base, with 11 bases between. The CDR3 covers 14 residues. The CDR3 is CASSLSLGNTEAFF. The DNA of the CDR3 is TGTGCCAGCAGTCTCTCGCTCGGGAACACTGAAGCTTTCTTT.